The clone carrying this T cell receptor beta chain is labeled medium-sized (0.01 to 0.1%). CDR3 length: 13 amino acids. Trimming shortened V by 2 bases and J by 5 bases, and 7 bases separated the two germline ends. Looked up from germline, CDR1 is SGHTA and CDR2 is FQGTGA. TCRdb used MiXCR to reprocess the reads, holding one entry per CDR3 protein. This table has approximately 4,200 distinct CDR3 sequences, about 8.3% appearing once. The clonotype originates from a human donor with rheumatoid arthritis. This chain connects TRBV7-3 to TRBJ2-1; D remains ambiguous. Sequenced material: CD4+ T cells from synovial fluid. The CDR3 nucleotides are TGTGCCAGCAGCTTATACTGGAACAATGAGCAGTTCTTC. It translates to CASSLYWNNEQFF.